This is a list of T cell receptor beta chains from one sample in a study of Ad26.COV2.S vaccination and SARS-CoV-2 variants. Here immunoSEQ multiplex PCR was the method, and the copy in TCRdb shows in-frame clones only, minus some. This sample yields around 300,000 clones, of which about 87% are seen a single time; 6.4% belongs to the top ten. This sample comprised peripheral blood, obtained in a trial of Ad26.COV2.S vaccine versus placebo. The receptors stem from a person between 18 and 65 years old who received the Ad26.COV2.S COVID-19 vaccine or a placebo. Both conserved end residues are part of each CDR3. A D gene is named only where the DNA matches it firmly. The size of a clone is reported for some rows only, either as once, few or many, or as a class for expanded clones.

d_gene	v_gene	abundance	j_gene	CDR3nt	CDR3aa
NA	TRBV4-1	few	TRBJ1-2	TGCGCCAGCAGCCAAGACGGGACTCTTTATGGCTACACCTTC	CASSQDGTLYGYTF
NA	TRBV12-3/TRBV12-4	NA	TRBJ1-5	TGTGCCAGCAGTATTAGGCGGGAGCAGCCCCAGCATTTT	CASSIRREQPQHF
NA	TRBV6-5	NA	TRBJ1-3	TGTGCCAGCAGTTACGGCACAGGTAACTCTGGAAACACCATATATTTT	CASSYGTGNSGNTIYF
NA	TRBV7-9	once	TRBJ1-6	TGTGCCAGCAGTCCCGGACAGACCAGCTCCTATAATTCACCCCTCCACTTT	CASSPGQTSSYNSPLHF
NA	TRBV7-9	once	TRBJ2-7	TGTGCCAGCAGCTTACGCATAACGAACGAGCAGTACTTC	CASSLRITNEQYF
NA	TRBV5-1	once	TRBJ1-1	TGCGCCAGCAGGTTGGCGAATCACAATTTGAACACTGAAGCTTTCTTT	CASRLANHNLNTEAFF
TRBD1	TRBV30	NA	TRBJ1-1	TGTGCCTGGAGTCCGACAGGGCCGAACACTGAAGCTTTCTTT	CAWSPTGPNTEAFF
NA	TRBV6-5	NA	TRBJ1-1	TGTGCCAGCAGTTACTCTGGTGGCACTGAAGCTTTCTTT	CASSYSGGTEAFF
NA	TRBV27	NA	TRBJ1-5	TGTGCCAGCAGCATGGATGTAAATCAGCCCCAGCATTTT	CASSMDVNQPQHF
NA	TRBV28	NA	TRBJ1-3	TGTGCCAGCAGTTTAATTCCAAGATCTGGAAACACCATATATTTT	CASSLIPRSGNTIYF
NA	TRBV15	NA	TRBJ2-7	TGTGCCACCAGCAGAGAAAGTAGGACCCACGAGCAGTACTTC	CATSRESRTHEQYF
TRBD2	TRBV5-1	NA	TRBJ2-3	TGCGCCAGCAGCGGTGGGGTAGCGGGGGGGACAGATACGCAGTATTTT	CASSGGVAGGTDTQYF
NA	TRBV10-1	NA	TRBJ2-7	TGCGCCAGCAGTGATTGGAGAGGTACACAGGAAGTCGCCTACGAGCAGTACTTC	CASSDWRGTQEVAYEQYF
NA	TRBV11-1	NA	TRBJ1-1	TGTGCCAGCAGCTTAGAAGGCGCTACCGCTGAAGCTTTCTTT	CASSLEGATAEAFF
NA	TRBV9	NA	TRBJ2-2	TGTGCCAGCAGCGTAGTCGGAACCGGGGAGCTGTTTTTT	CASSVVGTGELFF
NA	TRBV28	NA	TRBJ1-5	TGTGCCAGCAAGTCAGGGAACCAGCCCCAGCATTTT	CASKSGNQPQHF
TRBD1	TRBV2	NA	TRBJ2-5	TGTGCCAGCAGGGAAGGGGGCGACACCCGGGAGACCCAGTACTTC	CASREGGDTRETQYF
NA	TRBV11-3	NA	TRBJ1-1	TGTGCCAGCAGCTTCTCCCCTTTGGGTGAAGCTTTCTTT	CASSFSPLGEAFF
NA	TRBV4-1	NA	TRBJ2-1	TGCGCCAGCAGCCAAGATCCACGGGACTGGGGCCATGAGCAGTTCTTC	CASSQDPRDWGHEQFF
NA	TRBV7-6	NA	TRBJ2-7	TGTGCCAGCAGCCTGGGACCCTACTACGAGCAGTACTTC	CASSLGPYYEQYF
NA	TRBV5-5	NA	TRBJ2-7	TGTGCCAGCAGCTTGGAGGGCGGCCCCTACGAGCAGTACTTC	CASSLEGGPYEQYF
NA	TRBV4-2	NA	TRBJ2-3	TGTGCCAGCAGCCCCTCGGGACCCGGGACTTTAGATACGCAGTATTTT	CASSPSGPGTLDTQYF
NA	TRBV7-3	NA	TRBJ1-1	TGTGCCAGCAGCTTAACGGAGGGGCGAAACCCGAACACTGAAGCTTTCTTT	CASSLTEGRNPNTEAFF
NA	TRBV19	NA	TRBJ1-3	TGTGCCAGTAGGGCCTCTGGAAACACCATATATTTT	CASRASGNTIYF
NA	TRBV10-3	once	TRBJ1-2	TGTGCCATCACCGGGGGAGACTATGGCTACACCTTC	CAITGGDYGYTF
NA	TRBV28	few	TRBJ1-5	TGTGCCAGCAGTTACCGTAGCAATCAGCCCCAGCATTTT	CASSYRSNQPQHF
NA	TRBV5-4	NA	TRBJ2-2	TGTGCCAGCAGCTCCCGCGGGGAAACGAACACCGGGGAGCTGTTTTTT	CASSSRGETNTGELFF
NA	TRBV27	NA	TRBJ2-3	TGTGCCAGCACCGCCCGGCGAACAGTCACAGATACGCAGTATTTT	CASTARRTVTDTQYF
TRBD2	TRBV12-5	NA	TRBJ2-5	TGTGCTAGTGGCTCCTCGGGAGGGGGAGAGACCCAGTACTTC	CASGSSGGGETQYF
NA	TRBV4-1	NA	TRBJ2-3	TGCGCCAGCAGCCTGGATACAGCCCCTAGCACAGATACGCAGTATTTT	CASSLDTAPSTDTQYF
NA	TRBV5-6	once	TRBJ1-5	TGTGCCAGCAGCCCAACAGGGTTAAGCAATCAGCCCCAGCATTTT	CASSPTGLSNQPQHF
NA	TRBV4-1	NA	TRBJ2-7	TGCGCCAGCAGCCAAGCGGTCGGGGAAAGCCCCTACGAGCAGTACTTC	CASSQAVGESPYEQYF
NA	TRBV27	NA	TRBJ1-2	TGTGCCAGCAGAATGGGGGGCGCGGGCTATGGCTACACCTTC	CASRMGGAGYGYTF
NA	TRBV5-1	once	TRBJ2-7	TGCGCCAGCAGCTTAGTCACTCCCCCCGAGCAGTACTTC	CASSLVTPPEQYF
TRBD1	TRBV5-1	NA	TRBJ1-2	TGCGCCAGCAGTCTCAACAGGGGAGAAGGGGGCTACACCTTC	CASSLNRGEGGYTF
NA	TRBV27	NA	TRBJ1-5	TGTGCCAGCAGGCCTCCAGGGCCCCAGCATTTT	CASRPPGPQHF
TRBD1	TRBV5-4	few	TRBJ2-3	TGTGCCAGCAGCCCGGGGACAGGGGGCGCAAACACAGATACGCAGTATTTT	CASSPGTGGANTDTQYF
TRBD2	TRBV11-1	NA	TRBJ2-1	TGTGCCAGCAGTTCGCGGGAGAATGAGCAGTTCTTC	CASSSRENEQFF
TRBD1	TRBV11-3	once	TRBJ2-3	TGTGCCAGCAGCTCAGGGGGCGTCTCAGATACGCAGTATTTT	CASSSGGVSDTQYF
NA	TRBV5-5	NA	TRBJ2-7	TGTGCCAGCAACCATATGAGCTCCTACGAGCAGTACTTC	CASNHMSSYEQYF